The 28 T cell receptor beta chains below come from one sample, sequenced in a study of T cell responses to AZD1222 COVID-19 vaccine. Sequencing was performed with immunoSEQ multiplex PCR; in TCRdb, only in-frame clones are kept and a portion is missing. The sample records some 110,000 clones, around 90% being singletons. The sequenced sample was peripheral blood, obtained on day 0 of AZD1222 vaccination. The receptors derive from an adult in good health.

The chain is built from TRBV21-1 and TRBJ1-2. TRBV21-1 is assigned pseudogene status. This CDR3 comprises 16 residues. CDR3 amino acids: CASSLAAGRGNYGYTF. CDR3 sequence (DNA): TGTGCCAGCAGCCTAGCCGCGGGGCGTGGAAACTATGGCTACACCTTC.

The rearrangement links TRBV2 to TRBJ1-2; the D gene is possibly TRBD1 (5 bases). V was trimmed by 7 bases and J by 3 bases, leaving 15 bases between them. From germline, CDR1 is SNHLY and CDR2 FYNNEI. CDR3 length: 14 residues. CDR3 amino acids: CASKNRPGDYGYTF. In DNA form, the CDR3 reads TGTGCCAGCAAAAACCGCCCGGGGGACTATGGCTACACCTTC.

This chain uses TRBV2 with TRBJ2-2, with a tentative D call TRBD1 (6 bases). CDR3 length: 14 amino acids. Trimming removed 7 bases from V and 6 bases from J, with 15 bases in between. Germline V gives CDR1 SNHLY, CDR2 FYNNEI. The DNA for the CDR3 is TGTGCCAGCATCTCGGACAGAAACGCCGGGGAGCTGTTTTTT. Its protein product is CASISDRNAGELFF.

This chain joins TRBV24-1 and TRBJ2-1; 7 bases agree with TRBD2. V dropped 8 bases and J dropped 2; count of bases not matched to a gene: 2. This CDR3 has 13 amino acids. Germline values: CDR1 KGHDR, CDR2 SFDVKD. CDR3: CATTSGTYNEQFF. The CDR3 nucleotides are TGTGCCACCACTAGCGGTACCTACAATGAGCAGTTCTTC.

V gene TRBV27 combines with J gene TRBJ2-7; 7 bases match TRBD1. V was clipped by 5 bases and J by 0 bases; unmatched bases: 7. The CDR3 totals 15 residues. Germline V gives CDR1 MNHEY, CDR2 SMNVEV (reference sequence). The CDR3 protein is CASSRSPGGSYEQYF. CDR3 sequence (DNA): TGTGCCAGCAGTCGTTCCCCAGGGGGCTCCTACGAGCAGTACTTC.

This clone was found once. J is TRBJ2-5 and V is TRBV7-6; perhaps TRBD1 as D (5 bases). Trimming shortened V by 2 bases and J by 5 bases, and 15 bases separated the two germline ends. Germline V lookup: CDR1 SGHVS, CDR2 FNYEAQ. The CDR3 spans 15 residues. CDR3 nucleotide sequence: TGTGCCAGCAGCTTAAACCCAGAAGGGGCCGAGACCCAGTACTTC. Translation gives CASSLNPEGAETQYF.

The V call is TRBV19, the J call TRBJ2-1; D is ambiguous. Germline CDR1 and CDR2: LNHDA and SQIVND (reference sequence). The CDR3 totals 15 residues. V was shortened by 5 bases and J by 1 base, with 12 bases between the two germline ends. The chain's CDR3 is CASSDRRGSYNEQFF. In nucleotides, the CDR3 is TGTGCCAGTAGTGATCGGCGAGGTTCCTACAATGAGCAGTTCTTC.

The chain is built from TRBV7-8 and TRBJ2-2; D uncertain. The CDR3 runs 17 residues. Trimming removed 5 bases at V and 1 base at J, with 17 bases between. Looked up from germline, CDR1 is SGHVS and CDR2 is FQNEAQ. This CDR3 is CASSPPLRERNTGELFF. The CDR3 DNA follows: TGTGCCAGCAGCCCCCCTCTTAGGGAACGGAACACCGGGGAGCTGTTTTTT.

This clone has only a few counts. J is TRBJ2-6 and V is TRBV25-1; TRBD1 matches 7 bases. J lost 2 bases, V lost 5 bases, and 3 bases had no gene match. This CDR3 is built from 15 residues. The germline V gene has CDR1 MGHDK and CDR2 SYGVNS. CDR3: CASSPDRAGANVLTF. The DNA of the CDR3 is TGTGCCAGCAGTCCTGACAGGGCTGGGGCCAACGTCCTGACTTTC.

A single count supports this clone. The chain joins TRBV6-5 to TRBJ2-3; 8 positions match TRBD2. V trimming: 6 bases; J trimming: 2 bases; junction bases outside the gene matches: 7. The V gene's germline CDR1 is MNHEY and CDR2 SVGAGI. The length of the CDR3 is 15 residues. The CDR3 loop reads CASSLAGHNTDTQYF. The DNA of the CDR3 is TGTGCCAGCAGCCTAGCGGGCCACAACACAGATACGCAGTATTTT.

This clone came up a few times. The rearrangement links TRBV10-2 to TRBJ2-2, with TRBD1 as a possible D gene (6 bases). Trimming removed 6 bases from V and 5 bases from J, with 7 bases in between. Per germline, CDR1 WSHSY and CDR2 SAAADI. The CDR3 contains 12 residues. The CDR3 nucleotides are TGCGCCAGCAGAACAGGGACCGGGGAGCTGTTTTTT. Translating gives CASRTGTGELFF.

The gene calls are TRBV4-3 and TRBJ2-3; D remains ambiguous. CDR3 size: 13 residues. The V gene lost 1 base and the J gene lost 5 bases, with 7 bases spanning the gap. Germline V lookup: CDR1 LGHNA, CDR2 YSLEER. The CDR3, as DNA: TGCGCCAGCAGCCAAGTTGAAGGAGATACGCAGTATTTT. It yields the protein CASSQVEGDTQYF.

V and J are TRBV3-1 (or the pseudogene TRBV3-2) and TRBJ2-7, with TRBD1 as a possible D gene (6 bases). This CDR3 spans 14 amino acids. V gave up 4 bases and J gave up 2 bases, with 12 bases separating them. Germline lookup yields CDR1 LGHDT and CDR2 YNNKEL (reference sequence). CDR3 DNA: TGTGCCAGCAGCCCAGGGGCAGGCCCCTACGAGCAGTACTTC. This translates into CASSPGAGPYEQYF.

V usage is TRBV9 and J usage is TRBJ1-5; D unresolved. V lost 3 bases to trimming and J lost 3 bases, with 13 bases between them. Germline CDR1 reads SGDLS; CDR2 reads YYNGEE. The CDR3 length is 15 residues. This CDR3 is CASSGGGSPNQPQHF. DNA for the CDR3: TGTGCCAGCAGCGGAGGCGGATCCCCCAATCAGCCCCAGCATTTT.

The V gene is TRBV9, the J gene TRBJ2-1; D could derive from TRBD1 or TRBD2 (6 bases each). The CDR3 totals 14 residues. Per the germline V gene, CDR1 is SGDLS and CDR2 is YYNGEE. V lost 3 bases and J 4 bases, leaving 11 bases between the germline ends. The CDR3 spells CASSAGGTYNEQFF. Written as DNA, the CDR3 is TGTGCCAGCAGCGCAGGCGGGACATACAATGAGCAGTTCTTC.

The chain has TRBV6-5 and TRBJ2-5; TRBD2 is a possible D gene (5 bases). The V end lost 6 bases, the J end lost 4 bases, and 9 bases lay between the germline ends. Germline assignment: CDR1 MNHEY and CDR2 SVGAGI. The CDR3 covers 12 residues. The CDR3 region is CASRGVGETQYF. DNA for the CDR3: TGTGCCAGCAGGGGAGTCGGAGAGACCCAGTACTTC.

The chain carries TRBV30 and TRBJ2-5; D call uncertain. The CDR3 runs 13 residues. Deletions cut 2 bases from V and 4 bases from J, with 11 bases between. Germline assignment: CDR1 GTSNPN and CDR2 SVGIG (reference sequence). DNA of the CDR3: TGTGCCTGGAGTTTAATAGTTTTAGAGACCCAGTACTTC. Its protein product is CAWSLIVLETQYF.

This clone was seen a single time. The chain joins TRBV30 to TRBJ2-3; D not certain. Germline CDR1 and CDR2: GTSNPN and SVGIG (reference sequence). There are 13 residues in the CDR3. The germline V and J ends were trimmed by 5 bases and 4 bases, with 13 bases remaining between them. In DNA, the CDR3 is TGTGCCTGGGATTTTAAGGTTGCAGATACGCAGTATTTT. It is translated as CAWDFKVADTQYF.

This chain uses TRBV29-1 with TRBJ1-2; D may be TRBD1 (6 bases). The germline V gene has CDR1 SQVTM and CDR2 ANQGSEA. There are 12 residues in the CDR3. The ends were cut back, 6 bases at V and 5 bases at J, with 13 bases in the middle. The CDR3 sequence: CSVAWTAYGYTF. In DNA form, the CDR3 reads TGCAGCGTCGCATGGACAGCTTATGGCTACACCTTC.

This rearrangement joins TRBV9 to TRBJ2-1; a possible D gene is TRBD2 (6 bases). V was pared by 3 bases and J by 3 bases, with 10 bases between. Germline CDR1 reads SGDLS; CDR2 reads YYNGEE. This CDR3 region has 14 residues. CDR3 nucleotide sequence: TGTGCCAGCAGCGCGGGGGACGACTACAATGAGCAGTTCTTC. Residues: CASSAGDDYNEQFF.

This chain joins TRBV5-5 and TRBJ2-7; a weak D match, TRBD1 (6 bases). This CDR3 region has 15 residues. V was cut by 4 bases and J by 1 base, with 15 bases left in between. Germline CDR1 reads SGHKS; CDR2 reads YYEKEE (reference sequence). The CDR3 coding sequence is TGTGCCAGCAGCCCTCAGGGGTCTCTTTCCTACGAGCAGTACTTC. It specifies CASSPQGSLSYEQYF. Based on the CDR3 plus reference TRBV5-5 and TRBJ2-7, the full variable domain is DAGVTQSPTHLIKTRGQQVTLRCSPISGHKSVSWYQQVLGQGPQFIFQYYEKEERGRGNFPDRFSARQFPNYSSELNVNALLLGDSALYLCASSPQGSLSYEQYFGPGTRLTVT.

The chain has TRBV27 and TRBJ1-5, with 7 bases lining up with TRBD1. Germline V lookup: CDR1 MNHEY, CDR2 SMNVEV (reference sequence). The CDR3 length is 14 residues. V shed 3 bases, J shed 2 bases, and the junction held 1 base outside the gene matches. CDR3 coding DNA: TGTGCCAGCAGTTTCGGACAGGGCAATCAGCCCCAGCATTTT. This encodes CASSFGQGNQPQHF.

The chain joins TRBV27 to TRBJ2-1, with 9 bases identical to TRBD2. This CDR3 spans 16 amino acids. The junction had 12 bases not matched to a gene; V was cut back by 3 bases and J by 9 bases. CDR1 and CDR2 from the germline V gene are MNHEY and SMNVEV (reference sequence). The CDR3 is CASSFGSGGRPGEQFF. CDR3 in DNA: TGTGCCAGCAGTTTCGGTAGCGGGGGCCGGCCGGGTGAGCAGTTCTTC.

Concerning this clone: The sample has other DNA sequences that encode this CDR3 too. This chain uses TRBV7-3 with TRBJ1-6, with 8 bases that match TRBD1. The CDR3 spans 14 residues. Germline CDR1 is SGHTA and CDR2 is FQGTGA. Trimming cost V 4 bases and J 6 bases; bases outside gene matches: 2. The DNA of the CDR3 is TGTGCCAGCAGCTCTGGACAGGGTAATTCACCCCTCCACTTT. This gives the protein CASSSGQGNSPLHF.

This chain links TRBV27 with TRBJ2-7, with D tentatively TRBD2 (6 bases). The CDR3 sequence is 14 residues long. Trimming stripped 4 bases from V and 0 bases from J, with 10 bases between. Germline CDR1 reads MNHEY; CDR2 reads SMNVEV (reference sequence). The CDR3 loop is CASSSAGSSYEQYF. In DNA form, the CDR3 reads TGTGCCAGCAGTTCGGCGGGGAGCTCCTACGAGCAGTACTTC.

This chain uses TRBV11-2 with TRBJ1-2, with 9 bases fitting TRBD1. V trimming: 4 bases; J trimming: 4 bases; junction bases outside the gene matches: 4. Germline values: CDR1 SGHAT, CDR2 FQNNGV. The CDR3 runs to 14 residues. DNA of the CDR3: TGTGCCAGCAGCTCCTTGGGACAGGGCTATGGCTACACCTTC. It is translated as CASSSLGQGYGYTF.

This clone was recorded once. V and J are TRBV6-5 and TRBJ1-2; no firm D call. Looked up from germline, CDR1 is MNHEY and CDR2 is SVGAGI. V gave up 0 bases and J gave up 12 bases, with 14 bases separating them. The CDR3 is made up of 13 amino acids. CDR3 sequence: CASSYSTTPFHTF. In DNA form, the CDR3 reads TGTGCCAGCAGTTACTCGACCACACCTTTCCACACCTTC.

CDR3 coding DNA: TGTGCCAGTAGTATAGCGCCCAGTTATAACACTGAAGCTTTCTTT. This codes for CASSIAPSYNTEAFF. The chain uses TRBV19 and TRBJ1-1; D unclear. Germline V lookup: CDR1 LNHDA, CDR2 SQIVND (reference sequence). This CDR3 has 15 residues. V shed 1 base and J shed 2 bases, with 11 bases lying between them.